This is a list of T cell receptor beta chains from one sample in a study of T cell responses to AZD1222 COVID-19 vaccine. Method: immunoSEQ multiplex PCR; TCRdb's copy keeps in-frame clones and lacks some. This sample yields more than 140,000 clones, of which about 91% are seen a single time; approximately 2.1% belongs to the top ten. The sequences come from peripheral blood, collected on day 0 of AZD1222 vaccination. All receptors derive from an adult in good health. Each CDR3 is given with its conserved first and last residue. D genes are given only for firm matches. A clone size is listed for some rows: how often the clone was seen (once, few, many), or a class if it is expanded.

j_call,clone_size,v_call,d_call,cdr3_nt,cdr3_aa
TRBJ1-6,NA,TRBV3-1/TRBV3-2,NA,TGTGCCAGCAGCCCGTCCAGATACAATTCACCCCTCCACTTT,CASSPSRYNSPLHF
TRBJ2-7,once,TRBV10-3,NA,TGTGCCACACGCGAGACGGGATACCTTATAGAGCAGTACTTC,CATRETGYLIEQYF
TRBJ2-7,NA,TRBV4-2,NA,TGTGCCAGCAGCCAAGAGCTACCGAGGAGCTACGAGCAGTACTTC,CASSQELPRSYEQYF
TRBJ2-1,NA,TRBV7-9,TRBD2,TGTGCCAGCAGCCCGAGGGGACTAGCGGGCAATGAGCAGTTCTTC,CASSPRGLAGNEQFF
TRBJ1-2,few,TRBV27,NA,TGTGCCAGTTTTGGGGTCCTACGTGGGGGGGAAGGCTATGGCTACACCTTC,CASFGVLRGGEGYGYTF
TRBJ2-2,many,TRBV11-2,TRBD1,TGTGCCAGCAGCCTGGGACAGGGAGCCGGGGAGCTGTTTTTT,CASSLGQGAGELFF
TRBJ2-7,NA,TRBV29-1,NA,TGCAGCGTCGGGGCGGCGGGCTTCTACGAGCAGTACTTC,CSVGAAGFYEQYF
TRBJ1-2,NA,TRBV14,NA,TGTGCCAGCAGCCAACAGCTCGCCTATGGCTACACCTTC,CASSQQLAYGYTF
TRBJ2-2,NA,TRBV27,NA,TGTGCCAGCAGTTTAACGGTGGGACGGGGATTCACCGGGGAGCTGTTTTTT,CASSLTVGRGFTGELFF
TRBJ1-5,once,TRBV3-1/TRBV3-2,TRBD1,TGTGCCAGCAGCCCCAGGACAGGGCTAGACAATCAGCCCCAGCATTTT,CASSPRTGLDNQPQHF
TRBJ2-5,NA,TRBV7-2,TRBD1,TGTGCCAGCAGCTTAGCTAGCGGACAGGGAGAGACCCAGTACTTC,CASSLASGQGETQYF
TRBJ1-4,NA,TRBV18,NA,TGTGCCAGCTCACCACCGGCGAGGGGCGGACTGAGTGAAAAACTGTTTTTT,CASSPPARGGLSEKLFF
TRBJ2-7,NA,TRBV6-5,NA,TGTGCCAGCAGACCCGACAGTCCACCCTACGAGCAGTACTTC,CASRPDSPPYEQYF
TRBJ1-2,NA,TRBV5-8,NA,TGTGCCAGCAGCCCCGAAGATGGCTACACCTTC,CASSPEDGYTF
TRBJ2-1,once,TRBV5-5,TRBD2,TGTGCCAGCAGCTTTAGGACTAGCGTGAATGAGCAGTTCTTC,CASSFRTSVNEQFF
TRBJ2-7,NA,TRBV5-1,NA,TGCGCCAGCCGGACTGATTCCTACGAGCAGTACTTC,CASRTDSYEQYF
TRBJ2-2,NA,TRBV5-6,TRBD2,TGTGCCAGCAACTCGATGGGAGGGGTCGGGGAGCTGTTTTTT,CASNSMGGVGELFF
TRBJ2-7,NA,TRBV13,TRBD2,TGTGCCAGCAGCTTACCCGGACTAGCGGGAGGGCCAGGCGAGCAGTACTTC,CASSLPGLAGGPGEQYF
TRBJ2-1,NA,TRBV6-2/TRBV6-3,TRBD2,TGTGCCAGCAGTTACGTACTAGGACTAGCGGGTGTAGGCTCCTACAATGAGCAGTTCTTC,CASSYVLGLAGVGSYNEQFF
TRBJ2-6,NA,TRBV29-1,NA,TGCAGCGTTCAGGCCCCTGCTCCAAAATCTGGGGCCAACGTCCTGACTTTC,CSVQAPAPKSGANVLTF
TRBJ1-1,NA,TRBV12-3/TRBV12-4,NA,TGTGCCAGCAGCTACCAGTTGAACACTGAAGCTTTCTTT,CASSYQLNTEAFF
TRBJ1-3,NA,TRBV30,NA,TGTGCCTGGAGTGACCCGCAGGGGACTATCACCATATATTTT,CAWSDPQGTITIYF
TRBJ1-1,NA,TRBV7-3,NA,TGTGCCAGCAGTTTTCGGGGGGGCACTGAAGCTTTCTTT,CASSFRGGTEAFF
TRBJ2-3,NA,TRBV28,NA,TGTGCCAGCAGTTTGGGGCTGCAGGGGAGGACAGATACGCAGTATTTT,CASSLGLQGRTDTQYF
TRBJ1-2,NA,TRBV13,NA,TGTGCCAGCAGCCCCCGGGCCCTGGATGGTACTAACTATGGCTACACCTTC,CASSPRALDGTNYGYTF
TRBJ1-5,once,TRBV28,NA,TGTGCCAGCAGCCTAAATAGCAATCAGCCCCAGCATTTT,CASSLNSNQPQHF
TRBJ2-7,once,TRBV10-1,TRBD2,TGCGCCAGCACCTTAAGGGACGGGACTAGCGACGACGAGCAGTACTTC,CASTLRDGTSDDEQYF
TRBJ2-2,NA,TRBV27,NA,TGTGCCAGCAGTAAGACTAGGTTGAACACCGGGGAGCTGTTTTTT,CASSKTRLNTGELFF
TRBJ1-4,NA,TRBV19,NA,TGTGCCAGTAGTATAAGGGCGGTTAATGAAAAACTGTTTTTT,CASSIRAVNEKLFF
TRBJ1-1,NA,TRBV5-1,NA,TGCGCCAGCAGCATGGCAGTGAACACTGAAGCTTTCTTT,CASSMAVNTEAFF
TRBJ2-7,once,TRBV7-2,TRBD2,TGTGCCAGCAGCTTAGGACTAGCGGCCGAGCAGTACTTC,CASSLGLAAEQYF
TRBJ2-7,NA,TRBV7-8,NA,TGTGCCAGCAGCCCCGGAGCGGTTATTTCCTACGAGCAGTACTTC,CASSPGAVISYEQYF